These T cell receptor beta chains were read from a single sample in a study of siplizumab effects on memory and regulatory T cells. Sequenced by immunoSEQ multiplex PCR; TCRdb stores in-frame clones only, minus some. The sample shows over 90,000 clones, roughly nine tenths of them seen only once. What was sequenced was CD4+ T cells sorted from blood. These receptor sequences come from a human donor in good health. Both conserved end residues are part of each CDR3. The D gene is left open where the match is weak. The size entry is marked missing in some rows and otherwise reads once, few, many or a size class.

>TRBV28|TRBD2|TRBJ2-3|few
TGTGCCAGCAGTATCGGGGGGGCGCAGGAGACAGGCGGATTT
CASSIGGAQETGGF
>TRBV28|NA|TRBJ2-7|NA
TGTGCCAGCAGTTTGCCCGGGACATACGATAACGAGCAGTACTTC
CASSLPGTYDNEQYF
>TRBV7-3|NA|TRBJ2-1|NA
TGTGCCAGCAGCTTAATTAAAGAAGCGAATGAGCAGTTCTTC
CASSLIKEANEQFF
>TRBV29-1|NA|TRBJ1-2|NA
TGCAGCGTTGCGAGCGACAGCTCTAACTATGGCTACACCTTC
CSVASDSSNYGYTF
>TRBV5-5|NA|TRBJ2-7|NA
TGTGCCAGCAGCTTGGGGAGCCCCTACGAGCAGTACTTC
CASSLGSPYEQYF
>TRBV30|NA|TRBJ1-2|NA
TGTGCCTGGAGGGGCCTGTCTGGCTACACCTTC
CAWRGLSGYTF
>TRBV28|NA|TRBJ2-1|NA
TGTGCCAGCAGTTTTGCTTCGGGGCGGAATGAGCAGTTCTTC
CASSFASGRNEQFF
>TRBV6-6|TRBD1|TRBJ2-4|NA
TGTGCCAGCAGTTACTCGGCAAGGACAGGGTGGGACATTCAGTACTTC
CASSYSARTGWDIQYF
>TRBV28|NA|TRBJ1-2|NA
TGTGCCAGCAGTACGACCTATGGCTACACCTTC
CASSTTYGYTF
>TRBV29-1|NA|TRBJ1-2|NA
TGCAGCGTTGAAAGGTCAAGGGAAACCCAAAGCTATGGCTACACCTTC
CSVERSRETQSYGYTF
>TRBV28|NA|TRBJ2-3|few
TGTGCCAGCAGTTTCAGCCCTAGCACAGATACGCAGTATTTT
CASSFSPSTDTQYF
>TRBV7-3|NA|TRBJ1-1|NA
TGTGCCAGCAGCTTACAGCCGGCGAACACTGAAGCTTTCTTT
CASSLQPANTEAFF
>TRBV6-1|NA|TRBJ2-4|NA
TGTGCCAGCGGGATAGACATCACCAAAAACATTCAGTACTTC
CASGIDITKNIQYF
>TRBV27|TRBD1|TRBJ2-7|NA
TGTGCCAGCAGTTTAACCTACTTGGGGACAGGGACGTACGAGCAGTACTTC
CASSLTYLGTGTYEQYF
>TRBV4-1|NA|TRBJ2-1|NA
TGCGCCAGCAGCCAAGTGGGGGTAAACCCGTTCTTC
CASSQVGVNPFF
>TRBV5-4|NA|TRBJ2-3|NA
TGTGCCAGCAGCTCTCGATCTAGAACAGATACGCAGTATTTT
CASSSRSRTDTQYF
>TRBV5-1|TRBD1|TRBJ1-4|NA
TGCGCCAGCAGCTTTAAAGGGGGCGGTGAAAAACTGTTTTTT
CASSFKGGGEKLFF
>TRBV14|TRBD2|TRBJ2-1|once
TGTGCCAGCAGCCCCGGGACTAGCGAGAGCCCCTGGGGGACCTACAATGAGCAGTTCTTC
CASSPGTSESPWGTYNEQFF
>TRBV7-9|NA|TRBJ2-7|NA
TGTGCCAGCAGCGGACTACCGGTCTCCTACGAGCAGTACTTC
CASSGLPVSYEQYF
>TRBV6-1|TRBD1|TRBJ2-7|NA
TGTGCCACCGGGACAGGGGCATACGAGCAGTACTTC
CATGTGAYEQYF
>TRBV7-9|TRBD1|TRBJ2-1|NA
TGTGCCAGCAGCTTGGGACAGGGAGGACGCGGATCGCCGTTCTTC
CASSLGQGGRGSPFF
>TRBV6-6|TRBD1|TRBJ2-7|NA
TGTGCCAGCACGAACCGGGACAGCACCTACGAGCAGTACTTC
CASTNRDSTYEQYF
>TRBV7-8|NA|TRBJ1-5|NA
TGTGCCAGCAGCTTAGCGGGCGGGCCCCAGCATTTT
CASSLAGGPQHF
>TRBV28|NA|TRBJ1-1|once
TGTGCCAGCAGAAAAATATCAGGGGTTGTTGAAGCTTTCTTT
CASRKISGVVEAFF
>TRBV29-1|TRBD1|TRBJ1-5|NA
TGCAGCGTTGCACAGGGGGCAAATCAGCCCCAGCATTTT
CSVAQGANQPQHF
>TRBV11-2|TRBD2|TRBJ2-3|NA
TGTGCCAGCAACCCCGGGACTAGCGCAGATACGCAGTATTTT
CASNPGTSADTQYF
>TRBV7-8|NA|TRBJ2-1|NA
TGTGCCAGCAGCTTAGCTATCGTTCTCAAGCTGAATAATGAGCAGTTCTTC
CASSLAIVLKLNNEQFF
>TRBV9|NA|TRBJ2-7|NA
TGTGCCAGCAGCGGTGGTGCCGGGTTCTCCTACGAGCAGTACTTC
CASSGGAGFSYEQYF
>TRBV15|TRBD2|TRBJ2-1|NA
TGTGCCACCAGCAGAGATGGCGGTCGGGAGGGTTATCGGTTCTTC
CATSRDGGREGYRFF
>TRBV12-5|TRBD2|TRBJ2-1|NA
TGTGCTAGTGGTTTGGGATTACTAGCGGGAGGGCTGGGGGATGAGCAGTTCTTC
CASGLGLLAGGLGDEQFF
>TRBV7-2|NA|TRBJ1-1|NA
TGTGCCAGCAGCTTACGAACGGACACTGAAGCTTTCTTT
CASSLRTDTEAFF
>TRBV28|NA|TRBJ1-5|NA
TGTGCCAGCAGTCTAAGTGGGGGATATCAGCCCCAGCATTTT
CASSLSGGYQPQHF
>TRBV5-1|NA|TRBJ2-7|NA
TGCGCCAGCAGTGAAGGCTCCTACGAGCAGTACTTC
CASSEGSYEQYF
>TRBV5-1|NA|TRBJ1-1|NA
TGCGCCAGCAGACCTGGGGCCCAGGTGGGTCCCACTGAAGCTTTCTTT
CASRPGAQVGPTEAFF
>TRBV28|NA|TRBJ1-5|NA
TGTGCCAGCAGTATCCCCCCCCAGCCCCAGCATTTT
CASSIPPQPQHF
>TRBV6-4|TRBD1|TRBJ2-1|NA
TGTGCCAGCAGCAATCGACAGGGGGCTGGACTGTTGGGCCATGAGCAGTTCTTC
CASSNRQGAGLLGHEQFF
>TRBV18|NA|TRBJ1-4|NA
TGTGCCAGCTCACCGGACAGAGCAAATGAAAAACTGTTTTTT
CASSPDRANEKLFF
>TRBV6-1|NA|TRBJ1-2|NA
TGTGCCAGCAGTGAAGGATCCTCTAGTGGTGGCTACACCTTC
CASSEGSSSGGYTF
>TRBV28|TRBD1|TRBJ2-7|once
TGTGCCAGCAGTTTATCCGGGACAGGGGGGTACGAGCAGTACTTC
CASSLSGTGGYEQYF
>TRBV5-1|NA|TRBJ2-6|NA
TGCGCCAGCACCGGAGTACTAAACCGGGACAAGGATAGTGGGGCCAACGTCCTGACTTTC
CASTGVLNRDKDSGANVLTF